These 32 T cell receptor beta chains were sequenced from one sample in a study of blood T cells in healthy people across ages. Alongside a J-beta primer mix, a sample-barcoded 5' primer served in a second PCR lasting 7 to 11 cycles. TCRdb re-called the 5' RACE reads through MiXCR, storing one row per CDR3 protein. The data hold fewer than 750,000 distinct CDR3 sequences, with roughly half observed a single time. Specimen: blood. The receptors stem from a woman aged 80 or over in good health.

This sequence joins TRBV6-1 and TRBJ2-7; the D call may be TRBD1 or TRBD2 (5 bases each). Trimming stripped 2 bases from V and 1 base from J, with 9 bases between. Per the germline V gene, CDR1 is MNHNS and CDR2 is SASEGT. The CDR3 runs 14 residues. CDR3 bases: TGTGCCAGCAGTGAAAATTGGGGGTCCTACGAGCAGTACTTC. This gives the protein CASSENWGSYEQYF.

This clonotype was seen a handful of times. This sequence joins TRBV15 and TRBJ2-2, with TRBD1 identical over 7 bases. Germline values: CDR1 LNHNV, CDR2 YYDKDF (reference sequence). The CDR3 is made up of 14 amino acids. V lost 9 bases to trimming and J lost 0 bases; unmatched junction nucleotides: 4. DNA of the CDR3: TGTGCCACTAGGGACAGTCCGAACACCGGGGAGCTGTTTTTT. This encodes CATRDSPNTGELFF.

This clonotype has a count of ten or more. V usage is TRBV6-1 and J usage is TRBJ2-3; no firm D call. The CDR3 totals 11 residues. Germline CDR1 MNHNS, CDR2 SASEGT. V was pared by 0 bases and J by 7 bases, with 2 bases between. Here the CDR3 DNA reads TGTGCCAGCAGTGAAGCTTATACGCAGTATTTT. This sequence encodes CASSEAYTQYF.

The chain recombines TRBV6-4 with TRBJ2-5; D is unclear. The CDR3 is made up of 13 amino acids. Trimming took off 2 bases at V and 11 bases at J, with 15 bases between the two ends. CDR1 is MRHNA, CDR2 SNTAGT, per germline. The CDR3 reads CASSDTLGNEQYF. Here the CDR3 DNA reads TGTGCCAGCAGTGACACTTTGGGCAATGAGCAGTACTTC.

The table lists this clonotype with many counts. This sequence joins TRBV4-1 and TRBJ2-7, with no clear D. CDR1 MGHRA and CDR2 YSYEKL come from the germline V gene. This CDR3 is built from 15 residues. The ends were cut back, 0 bases at V and 4 bases at J, with 13 bases in the middle. The CDR3 bases are TGCGCCAGCAGCCAAGATGCTACCCGTAGGTACGAGCAGTACTTC. Translated, it gives CASSQDATRRYEQYF.

In this sample, this clonotype turned up a few times. The chain employs TRBV5-1 and TRBJ1-1, with D possibly being TRBD1 (5 bases). The CDR3 has 13 amino acids. The V end was cut by 10 bases, the J end by 0 bases, with 13 bases between. Germline lookup yields CDR1 SGHRS and CDR2 YFSETQ. The CDR3 coding sequence is TGCGCCGGCCGGTCGGGGGTGAACACTGAAGCTTTCTTT. Protein product: CAGRSGVNTEAFF.

The genes are TRBV12-3 or TRBV12-4 and TRBJ1-2; possibly TRBD1 for D (6 bases). With 4 bases removed from V and 1 base from J, the gap between germline ends came to 13 bases. The CDR3 is 15 amino acids. The CDR3 here is CASSSVLQGNYGYTF. The CDR3, as DNA: TGTGCCAGCAGTTCCGTCCTACAGGGTAACTATGGCTACACCTTC.

This clonotype was picked up many times. The chain couples TRBV20-1 to TRBJ2-1, with TRBD2 matching over 7 bases. With V trimmed by 6 bases and J by 3 bases, 5 bases remained unmatched. This CDR3 contains 13 residues. CDR1 and CDR2 (germline): DFQATT, SNEGSKA (reference sequence). The CDR3 protein is CSAAGGNYNEQFF. Here the CDR3 DNA reads TGCAGTGCAGCCGGGGGGAACTACAATGAGCAGTTCTTC.

This clonotype was seen only a few times. This chain connects TRBV21-1 to TRBJ2-1; the table's D call, TRBD2, has no DNA check behind it. TRBV21-1 represents a pseudogene. The CDR3 is 15 residues long. This chain's CDR3 is CASSNPLAGSREQFF. The CDR3 nucleotides are TGTGCCAGCAGCAACCCACTAGCGGGGTCTCGTGAGCAGTTCTTC.

This clonotype was seen a handful of times. V and J are TRBV7-9 and TRBJ2-1; 10 nucleotides match TRBD2. The CDR3 runs to 15 residues. CDR1 and CDR2 (germline): SEHNR, FQNEAQ (reference sequence). The V and J ends lost 2 bases and 6 bases, in that order; junction bases with no gene match: 4. CDR3 sequence reads: CASSLRAGGVNEQFF. The CDR3 DNA reads as TGTGCCAGCAGCTTAAGAGCGGGGGGGGTCAATGAGCAGTTCTTC.

This clonotype occurred a few times. The chain employs TRBV5-1 and TRBJ2-1, with 12 positions matching TRBD2. This CDR3 comprises 14 residues. With 6 bases clipped from V and 6 bases from J, the junction kept 4 bases outside the gene matches. Germline V gene sequence: CDR1 SGHRS, CDR2 YFSETQ. The CDR3 reads CASTTTSGSNEQFF. The CDR3 DNA sequence: TGCGCCAGCACCACGACTAGCGGGAGCAATGAGCAGTTCTTC. The complete variable domain, with remaining parts taken from reference TRBV5-1 and TRBJ2-1, reads KAGVTQTPRYLIKTRGQQVTLSCSPISGHRSVSWYQQTPGQGLQFLFEYFSETQRNKGNFPGRFSGRQFSNSRSEMNVSTLELGDSALYLCASTTTSGSNEQFFGPGTRLTVL.

This clonotype was seen repeatedly, ten times or more. Here the CDR3 reads CASSWGQGKGYTF. The DNA for the CDR3 is TGTGCCAGCAGTTGGGGACAGGGCAAAGGCTACACCTTC. The gene calls are TRBV6-6 and TRBJ1-2; 9 bases map to TRBD1. Germline V gene data show CDR1 as MNHNY and CDR2 as SVGAGI (reference sequence). The V and J ends lost 4 bases and 8 bases, in that order; junction bases with no gene match: 5. This CDR3 region has 13 residues.

This clonotype has only a few counts. This may be a read error: a much more frequent sequence differs by one nucleotide. The chain joins TRBV12-3 or TRBV12-4 to TRBJ2-1; 10 bases match TRBD1. The end of the DNA is better explained by TRBJ2-7, so the J call may be wrong. This CDR3 region has 14 residues. The CDR3 DNA reads as TGTGCCAGCAGTTGGGACAGGGGCTACAATGAGCAGTACTTC. This codes for CASSWDRGYNEQYF.

On this clonotype itself: A much larger clone lies one base from this, so it may be a read error. The chain couples TRBV21-1 to TRBJ2-7; the table's D call, TRBD1, was not checked against the DNA. TRBV21-1 is deemed a pseudogene. The CDR3 contains 14 residues. The CDR3 protein is CASSNAGVYNEQYF. The CDR3 DNA follows: TGTGCCAGCAGCAACGCAGGGGTGTACAATGAGCAGTACTTC.

This clonotype was seen many times. Germline is not matched at one junction end, which may reflect a read error. The chain couples TRBV4-1 to TRBJ1-1; no clear D gene. CDR1 MGHRA and CDR2 YSYEKL come from the germline V gene. This CDR3 is built from 15 residues. The CDR3 loop is CASSQGPGLAKEAFF. The CDR3, as DNA: TGCGCCAGCAGTCAAGGCCCGGGATTAGCTAAGGAAGCTTTCTTT.

This clonotype turned up a few times. The gene calls are TRBV14 and TRBJ2-1, with 9 bases fitting TRBD2. The J call may be incorrect, as the DNA end agrees better with TRBJ2-7. This CDR3 spans 16 amino acids. CDR1 is SGHDN and CDR2 is FVKESK in the germline V gene. The CDR3 region is CASSQIAGAIYNEQYF. CDR3 DNA: TGTGCCAGCAGCCAAATAGCGGGGGCCATCTACAATGAGCAGTACTTC.

Regarding this clonotype: A read error may account for a junction end that differs from germline. V and J are TRBV28 and TRBJ1-4; TRBD1 agrees at 8 bases. Germline CDR1 and CDR2: MDHEN and SYDVKM. The CDR3 is made up of 14 amino acids. The CDR3 is CTSSFQGAGEKLFF. CDR3 in DNA: TGTACCAGCAGTTTTCAGGGGGCGGGAGAAAAACTGTTTTTT.

This clonotype was seen ten or more times. The chain has TRBV15 and TRBJ2-3; D is unresolved. CDR3 length: 13 amino acids. From germline, CDR1 is LNHNV and CDR2 YYDKDF (reference sequence). Trimming cost V 4 bases and J 6 bases, with 11 bases left between them. The CDR3 region is CATSTRAQDTQYF. For the CDR3, the DNA is TGTGCCACCAGCACCAGAGCGCAGGATACGCAGTATTTT. Full variable domain (rest looked up from reference TRBV15 and TRBJ2-3): DAMVIQNPRYQVTQFGKPVTLSCSQTLNHNVMYWYQQKSSQAPKLLFHYYDKDFNNEADTPDNFQSRRPNTSFCFLDIRSPGLGDTAMYLCATSTRAQDTQYFGPGTRLTVL.

This clonotype was picked up a small number of times. This chain uses TRBV5-1 with TRBJ2-5; D possibly matches TRBD1 or TRBD2 (5 bases each). This CDR3 has 13 amino acids. V was clipped by 0 bases and J by 11 bases, with 14 bases between them. Germline V gene sequence: CDR1 SGHRS, CDR2 YFSETQ. The CDR3 DNA reads TGCGCCAGCAGCTTGGCCGAGGGGTGGGAGCAGTACTTC. Amino acid sequence: CASSLAEGWEQYF.

This sequence joins TRBV7-2 and TRBJ1-4; D perhaps matches TRBD1 (6 bases). Trimming removed 5 bases at V and 3 bases at J, with 13 bases between. CDR1 SGHTA and CDR2 FQGNSA come from the germline V gene. This CDR3 is built from 15 residues. CDR3 sequence: CASSPGGTPNEKLFF. Here the CDR3 DNA reads TGTGCCAGCAGCCCGGGGGGGACACCTAATGAAAAACTGTTTTTT.

The chain carries TRBV9 and TRBJ1-3; the D is unclear. The V end was cut by 3 bases, the J end by 2 bases, with 6 bases between. CDR3 length equals 13 residues. The germline V gene has CDR1 SGDLS and CDR2 YYNGEE. The CDR3 loop is CASSDLPGNTIYF. The CDR3 DNA sequence: TGTGCCAGCAGCGACTTACCTGGAAACACCATATATTTT.

The chain employs TRBV3-1 and TRBJ2-3; 7 nucleotides align to TRBD2. The CDR3 loop spans 14 amino acids. The V and J ends lost 10 bases and 5 bases, in that order; junction bases with no gene match: 12. CDR1 is LGHDT, CDR2 YNNKEL, per germline (reference sequence). The CDR3 protein is CATSSSGRGDTQYF. The CDR3 DNA follows: TGTGCCACCTCGTCTAGCGGAAGAGGAGATACGCAGTATTTT.

The chain links TRBV20-1 to TRBJ2-5, with 7 positions matching TRBD2. CDR1 and CDR2 (germline): DFQATT, SNEGSKA (reference sequence). The CDR3 loop spans 15 amino acids. V dropped 3 bases and J dropped 2; count of bases not matched to a gene: 9. The CDR3 sequence is CSASHERGVQETQYF. In DNA form, the CDR3 reads TGCAGTGCTAGTCACGAGCGGGGAGTTCAAGAGACCCAGTACTTC.

The chain combines TRBV4-2 with TRBJ2-1; 13 bases agree with TRBD2. In germline, CDR1 is LGHNA, CDR2 YNFKEQ. This CDR3 is 19 amino acids long. V lost 3 bases and J lost 2; bases outside the gene matches: 10. DNA of the CDR3: TGTGCCAGCAGCCAGGAAACTAGCGGGGGGGGTGGGGCCTACAATGAGCAGTTCTTC. This gives the protein CASSQETSGGGGAYNEQFF.

V and J are TRBV30 and TRBJ2-1; a possible D gene is TRBD2 (7 bases). Trimming pared 8 bases from V and 5 bases from J, leaving 16 bases between. This CDR3 has 13 residues. Germline lookup yields CDR1 GTSNPN and CDR2 SVGIG (reference sequence). DNA of the CDR3: TGTGCCGAGGGGGGGAGAGGTCACAATGAGCAGTTCTTC. Protein sequence: CAEGGRGHNEQFF.

The V gene is TRBV6-6, the J gene TRBJ2-2; TRBD2 matches at 7 bases. J was trimmed by 7 bases and V by 2 bases; bases with no gene match: 4. This CDR3 is 14 amino acids long. The germline gives CDR1 MNHNY, CDR2 SVGAGI (reference sequence). The CDR3 DNA sequence: TGTGCCAGCAGTTACGCGTCGGGAGGCGGGGAGCTGTTTTTT. Translation gives CASSYASGGGELFF.

This clonotype came up a few times. V usage is TRBV5-1 and J usage is TRBJ2-2; D is possibly TRBD1 (6 bases). Trimming took off 0 bases at V and 1 base at J, with 10 bases between the two ends. This CDR3 has 16 residues. From germline, CDR1 is SGHRS and CDR2 YFSETQ. The CDR3 loop is CASSLEGVVNTGELFF. In nucleotides, the CDR3 is TGCGCCAGCAGCTTGGAGGGGGTCGTGAACACCGGGGAGCTGTTTTTT.

The chain joins TRBV5-4 to TRBJ2-7; D perhaps matches TRBD1 (5 bases). Looked up from germline, CDR1 is SGHNT and CDR2 is YYREEE (reference sequence). The CDR3 has 15 residues. With 4 bases removed from V and 3 bases from J, the gap between germline ends came to 17 bases. For the CDR3, the DNA is TGTGCCAGCAGCATCGACAGCTTTTCGAACTACGAGCAGTACTTC. It specifies CASSIDSFSNYEQYF.

The chain couples TRBV2 to TRBJ1-1; the D gene is possibly TRBD1 (5 bases). Germline CDR1 is SNHLY and CDR2 is FYNNEI. The CDR3 is 12 residues long. V lost 7 bases and J lost 8, with 14 bases in between. This CDR3 is CASTSRGREAFF. DNA of the CDR3: TGTGCCAGCACATCTCGGGGGAGAGAAGCTTTCTTT.

V is TRBV28 and J is TRBJ2-7; D is possibly TRBD1 (6 bases). V lost 5 bases, J lost 5 bases, and 13 bases lay in between. Germline V gene lookup returns CDR1 MDHEN and CDR2 SYDVKM. The CDR3 is 13 amino acids. The CDR3 DNA reads TGTGCCAGCAGTCGAGGACAGCTCCACGAGCAGTACTTC. This gives the protein CASSRGQLHEQYF.

The V call is TRBV7-2, the J call TRBJ2-5; 8 bases align to TRBD1. J lost 5 bases, V lost 1 base, and 12 bases had no gene match. The CDR3 sequence is 17 residues long. The germline gives CDR1 SGHTA, CDR2 FQGNSA. The CDR3 nucleotides are TGTGCCAGCAGCTTAGTCCCAGGGGGCAGGGGATGGGAGACCCAGTACTTC. Protein: CASSLVPGGRGWETQYF.

There are a few counts of this clonotype. The CDR3 region is CASSSESDLGTWTDTQYF. The DNA of the CDR3 is TGTGCCAGCAGCTCCGAGTCCGATCTCGGGACATGGACAGATACGCAGTATTTT. V is TRBV11-1 and J is TRBJ2-3, with a tentative D call TRBD1 (6 bases). The CDR3 covers 18 residues. V lost 4 bases and J lost 3, with 23 bases in between. The germline V gene encodes CDR1 SGHAT and CDR2 FQDESV (reference sequence).